Listed here are 3 T cell receptor beta chains from one sample, sequenced in a study of blood T cell repertoires in COVID-19. TCRdb keeps only in-frame clones here, not all; method: immunoSEQ multiplex PCR. The table includes over 85,000 clones, over 75% detected once. The specimen sequenced was peripheral blood. These receptor sequences come from a woman of 80 years or more with active or convalescent COVID-19.

The chain carries TRBV6-5 and TRBJ2-7; 7 positions match TRBD2. Germline V gene sequence: CDR1 MNHEY, CDR2 SVGAGI. V was clipped by 2 bases and J by 1 base; unmatched bases: 8. The CDR3 has 16 amino acids. CDR3 region: CASSYGGGGTSYEQYF. The DNA for the CDR3 is TGTGCCAGCAGTTACGGCGGGGGAGGGACGTCCTACGAGCAGTACTTC.

The chain is built from TRBV5-6 and TRBJ2-3; 12 bases fit TRBD2. Trimming at V came to 0 bases and at J to 4 bases, leaving 9 bases not matched to a gene. Germline V gene data show CDR1 as SGHDT and CDR2 as YYEEEE. CDR3 length: 18 amino acids. The CDR3 reads CASSLAGLSSGRADTQYF. CDR3 nucleotide sequence: TGTGCCAGCAGCTTGGCCGGTTTGTCTAGCGGGAGGGCAGATACGCAGTATTTT.

The sample holds a few counts of this clone. V is TRBV18 and J is TRBJ1-3; D unresolved. This CDR3 has 17 amino acids. The germline V gene has CDR1 KGHSH and CDR2 LQKENI. Trimming took off 3 bases at V and 0 bases at J, with 15 bases between the two ends. The CDR3 reads CASSPVGPGSSGNTIYF. In nucleotides, the CDR3 is TGTGCCAGCTCACCTGTAGGCCCGGGATCCTCTGGAAACACCATATATTTT.